The 7 T cell receptor beta chains presented below share a single source sample, sequenced in a study of cytomegalovirus exposure and HLA in healthy donors. The PCR used 60 Vbeta and 13 Jbeta primers. The repertoire was sequenced with immunoSEQ multiplex PCR; TCRdb's copy has only in-frame clones and lacks some. The sample has 120,000 to 150,000 clones; 76% are singletons. The sequencing sample was made of PBMCs. These receptors all come from a man younger than 35 in good health and CMV-seronegative.

The V gene is TRBV5-1, the J gene TRBJ2-6; the match to TRBD2 covers 8 bases. Germline trimming cut 2 bases from V and 2 bases from J; bases unmatched to any gene: 6. The germline V gene encodes CDR1 SGHRS and CDR2 YFSETQ. This CDR3 comprises 17 residues. The CDR3 bases are TGCGCCAGCAGCTTTCCGGGGGGGGGCACTGGGGCCAACGTCCTGACTTTC. Its protein product is CASSFPGGGTGANVLTF. Full variable domain (missing parts from reference TRBV5-1 and TRBJ2-6): KAGVTQTPRYLIKTRGQQVTLSCSPISGHRSVSWYQQTPGQGLQFLFEYFSETQRNKGNFPGRFSGRQFSNSRSEMNVSTLELGDSALYLCASSFPGGGTGANVLTFGAGSRLTVL.

The gene calls are TRBV7-2 and TRBJ2-1; 9 bases fit TRBD1. V shed 4 bases and J 10 bases; nucleotides not matched to a gene: 5. The CDR3 extends over 13 amino acids. Germline values: CDR1 SGHTA, CDR2 FQGNSA. The CDR3 nucleotides are TGTGCCAGCAGCTCGACAGGGGGGAGCGAGCAGTTCTTC. Residues: CASSSTGGSEQFF.

The CDR3 DNA reads TGTGCCAGCACACGGACTAGCGGGGAGACCCAGTACTTC. This encodes CASTRTSGETQYF. The chain recombines TRBV2 with TRBJ2-5; 11 bases match TRBD2. The CDR3 is 13 residues long. V dropped 7 bases and J dropped 5; count of bases not matched to a gene: 3. Per germline, CDR1 SNHLY and CDR2 FYNNEI.

The chain employs TRBV5-6 and TRBJ1-1; TRBD1 is a possible D gene (6 bases). Germline V gene lookup returns CDR1 SGHDT and CDR2 YYEEEE. The CDR3 spans 15 residues. The germline V and J ends were trimmed by 1 base and 2 bases, with 12 bases remaining between them. DNA of the CDR3: TGTGCCAGCAGCTTGCCAGGACAGCCTAACACTGAAGCTTTCTTT. It codes for CASSLPGQPNTEAFF.

V usage is TRBV11-3 and J usage is TRBJ2-5; 8 nucleotides match TRBD2. Germline V CDR1 and CDR2: SGHNT, YENEEA. V dropped 3 bases and J dropped 3; count of bases not matched to a gene: 0. The CDR3 totals 13 residues. CDR3 nucleotides: TGTGCCAGCAGCTTTAGCGGGAAAGAGACCCAGTACTTC. It specifies CASSFSGKETQYF.

The chain uses TRBV19 and TRBJ2-7; D ambiguous. Germline CDR1 and CDR2: LNHDA and SQIVND (reference sequence). The CDR3 contains 13 residues. The V gene lost 1 base and the J gene lost 7 bases, with 11 bases spanning the gap. The CDR3 DNA sequence: TGTGCCAGTAGTATAGGGTCGGTTACGGAGCAGTACTTC. This encodes CASSIGSVTEQYF.

The genes are TRBV5-1 and TRBJ2-5; D perhaps matches TRBD2 (5 bases). The CDR3 length is 14 residues. The germline V and J ends were trimmed by 0 bases and 0 bases, with 6 bases remaining between them. Per germline, CDR1 SGHRS and CDR2 YFSETQ. The CDR3 nucleotides read TGCGCCAGCAGCTTGGGACTATACCAAGAGACCCAGTACTTC. Protein product: CASSLGLYQETQYF.